These 14 T cell receptor beta chains were all obtained from the same sample, sequenced in a study of blood T cell repertoires in COVID-19. The repertoire was sequenced with immunoSEQ multiplex PCR; TCRdb's copy has only in-frame clones and lacks some. The sample lists over 150,000 clones; approximately 80% were seen once. The sample was peripheral blood. These receptors all stem from a woman aged 55 to 70 with COVID-19, enrolled during active disease.

This sequence joins TRBV6-6 and TRBJ1-1, with D perhaps matching TRBD1 (5 bases). The CDR3 covers 15 residues. Germline CDR1 MNHNY, CDR2 SVGAGI (reference sequence). Trimming pared 0 bases from V and 4 bases from J, leaving 12 bases between. The CDR3 DNA follows: TGTGCCAGCAGTTACTCGAAGCTGGGGGGCACTGAAGCTTTCTTT. Its translation is CASSYSKLGGTEAFF.

Written as DNA, the CDR3 is TGTGCCAGCAGGGGGGGGAACTATGGCTACACCTTC. Protein sequence: CASRGGNYGYTF. The chain carries TRBV6-5 and TRBJ1-2, with a weak D call TRBD1 (5 bases). Per germline, CDR1 MNHEY and CDR2 SVGAGI. Trimming took 6 bases from V and 2 from J, leaving 7 bases between them. CDR3 length: 12 residues.

The chain has TRBV19 and TRBJ1-3; a weak D match, TRBD1 (5 bases). The length of the CDR3 is 14 residues. Trimming pared 4 bases from V and 4 bases from J, leaving 11 bases between. CDR1 is LNHDA, CDR2 SQIVND, per germline (reference sequence). CDR3 nucleotide sequence: TGTGCCAGTAGTACGCGGGGGGAAGGAAACACCATATATTTT. It is translated as CASSTRGEGNTIYF.

This clone was counted once. This chain connects TRBV5-1 to TRBJ2-7, with TRBD1 matching 7 bases. From germline, CDR1 is SGHRS and CDR2 YFSETQ. Germline trimming cut 0 bases from V and 5 bases from J; bases unmatched to any gene: 8. This CDR3 has 15 residues. The CDR3 is CASSLGQGVLHEQYV. The CDR3 DNA reads TGCGCCAGCAGCTTGGGGCAGGGGGTACTCCACGAGCAGTACGTC.

The rearrangement joins TRBV29-1 to TRBJ1-5, with TRBD1 matching over 7 bases. The CDR3 spans 13 residues. Unmatched junction bases numbered 7, after V lost 7 bases and J lost 4 bases. Germline V CDR1 and CDR2: SQVTM, ANQGSEA. The CDR3 spells CSAADRANQPQHF. The CDR3 DNA sequence: TGCAGCGCCGCCGACAGGGCAAATCAGCCCCAGCATTTT.

The rearrangement uses TRBV7-9 and TRBJ1-6, with D perhaps TRBD1 (5 bases). The CDR3 runs 14 residues. The germline V gene encodes CDR1 SEHNR and CDR2 FQNEAQ (reference sequence). V was shortened by 0 bases and J by 6 bases, with 6 bases between the two germline ends. The CDR3 sequence: CASSLAGANSPLHF. DNA of the CDR3: TGTGCCAGCAGCTTAGCAGGGGCTAATTCACCCCTCCACTTT.

The chain combines TRBV11-2 with TRBJ2-1, with D perhaps TRBD2 (7 bases). Trimming took 11 bases from V and 12 from J, leaving 11 bases between them. The CDR3 loop spans 9 amino acids. Germline assignment: CDR1 SGHAT and CDR2 FQNNGV. CDR3: CAGGGGQFF. The CDR3 nucleotides are TGTGCCGGGGGAGGGGGGCAGTTCTTC.

This chain joins TRBV7-2 and TRBJ2-5; 8 bases line up with TRBD1. The germline gives CDR1 SGHTA, CDR2 FQGNSA. CDR3 length: 16 residues. V shed 4 bases, J shed 2 bases, and the junction held 9 bases outside the gene matches. This chain's CDR3 is CASSSNPGQGQETQYF. The CDR3 DNA is TGTGCCAGCAGCTCCAACCCCGGACAGGGTCAAGAGACCCAGTACTTC.

This clone was picked up a small number of times. The V gene is TRBV6-5, the J gene TRBJ1-5; possible D gene TRBD1, 6 bases. Germline V gene data show CDR1 as MNHEY and CDR2 as SVGAGI. This CDR3 spans 15 amino acids. Trimming removed 8 bases from V and 2 bases from J, with 16 bases in between. The CDR3 DNA reads as TGTGCCAGCGGCATCCCAGGGGTGGGCAATCAGCCCCAGCATTTT. Amino acid sequence: CASGIPGVGNQPQHF.

This clone was found a few times. V usage is TRBV3-1 (or the pseudogene TRBV3-2) and J usage is TRBJ1-2, with TRBD1 matching 8 bases. This CDR3 region has 13 residues. From germline, CDR1 is LGHDT and CDR2 YNNKEL (reference sequence). With 1 base clipped from V and 8 bases from J, the junction kept 3 bases outside the gene matches. CDR3 sequence reads: CASSQGTGIGYTF. CDR3 nucleotide sequence: TGTGCCAGCAGCCAAGGGACAGGGATCGGCTACACCTTC.

The genes are TRBV15 and TRBJ1-1; tentative D call: TRBD1 (5 bases). There are 14 residues in the CDR3. V was clipped by 1 base and J by 7 bases, with 13 bases between them. Germline lookup yields CDR1 LNHNV and CDR2 YYDKDF (reference sequence). The CDR3 region has the DNA TGTGCCACCAGCAGAGTTTGGGGCGAGGATGAAGCTTTCTTT. Translation: CATSRVWGEDEAFF.

This clone turned up a few times. V gene TRBV14 combines with J gene TRBJ1-2; perhaps TRBD1 as D (6 bases). Germline-derived CDR1 and CDR2 are SGHDN and FVKESK. This CDR3 spans 15 amino acids. Trimming took off 1 base at V and 5 bases at J, with 14 bases between the two ends. As DNA, the CDR3 is TGTGCCAGCAGCCAAGCGGGCAGGGGCCTATATGGCTACACCTTC. Residues: CASSQAGRGLYGYTF.

J is TRBJ1-5 and V is TRBV9; the D gene is possibly TRBD1 (5 bases). This CDR3 has 15 residues. Germline-derived CDR1 and CDR2 are SGDLS and YYNGEE. V lost 6 bases and J 4 bases, leaving 17 bases between the germline ends. The CDR3 spells CASTQGGGVNQPQHF. CDR3 bases: TGTGCCAGCACCCAGGGAGGAGGGGTTAATCAGCCCCAGCATTTT.

V usage is TRBV6-1 and J usage is TRBJ2-1, with TRBD2 matching over 8 bases. The CDR3 consists of 16 residues. V lost 3 bases to trimming and J lost 9 bases; unmatched junction nucleotides: 13. The germline V gene encodes CDR1 MNHNS and CDR2 SASEGT. The CDR3 here is CASSESGSARRGEQFF. CDR3 nucleotides: TGTGCCAGCAGTGAGAGCGGGAGTGCCCGACGGGGTGAGCAGTTCTTC.